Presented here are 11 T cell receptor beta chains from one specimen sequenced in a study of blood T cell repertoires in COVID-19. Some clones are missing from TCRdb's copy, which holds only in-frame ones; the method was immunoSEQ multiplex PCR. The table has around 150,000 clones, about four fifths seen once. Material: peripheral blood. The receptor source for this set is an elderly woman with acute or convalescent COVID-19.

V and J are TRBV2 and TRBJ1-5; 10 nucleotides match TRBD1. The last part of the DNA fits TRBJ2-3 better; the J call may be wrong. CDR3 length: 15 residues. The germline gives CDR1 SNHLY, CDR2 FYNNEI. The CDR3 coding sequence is TGTGCCAGCAGTCGACAGGGGGCTTTTAATCAGCCCCAGTATTTT. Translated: CASSRQGAFNQPQYF.

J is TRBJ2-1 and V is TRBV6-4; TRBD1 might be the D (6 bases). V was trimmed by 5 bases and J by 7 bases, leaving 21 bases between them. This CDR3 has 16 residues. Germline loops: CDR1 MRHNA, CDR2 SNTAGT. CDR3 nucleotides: TGTGCCAGCAGTACTACACAGGGAAGGGGAACGAATGAGCAGTTCTTC. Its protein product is CASSTTQGRGTNEQFF.

The CDR3 coding sequence is TGTGCCAGTAGTGCCCAAGACAGGGGCGATAACTATGGCTACACCTTC. This sequence encodes CASSAQDRGDNYGYTF. The chain joins TRBV19 to TRBJ1-2, with 8 bases matching TRBD1. Looked up from germline, CDR1 is LNHDA and CDR2 is SQIVND (reference sequence). V shed 5 bases, J shed 1 base, and the junction held 9 bases outside the gene matches. The length of the CDR3 is 16 residues. Combining the CDR3 with reference TRBV19 and TRBJ1-2 gives the whole variable domain DGGITQSPKYLFRKEGQNVTLSCEQNLNHDAMYWYRQDPGQGLRLIYYSQIVNDFQKGDIAEGYSVSREKKESFPLTVTSAQKNPTAFYLCASSAQDRGDNYGYTFGSGTRLTVV.

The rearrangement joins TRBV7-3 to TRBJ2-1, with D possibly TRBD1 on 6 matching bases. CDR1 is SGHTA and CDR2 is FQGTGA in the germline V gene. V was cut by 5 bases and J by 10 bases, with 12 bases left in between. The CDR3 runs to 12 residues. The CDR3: CASSEQGREQFF. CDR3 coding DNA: TGTGCCAGCAGCGAACAGGGTCGGGAGCAGTTCTTC.

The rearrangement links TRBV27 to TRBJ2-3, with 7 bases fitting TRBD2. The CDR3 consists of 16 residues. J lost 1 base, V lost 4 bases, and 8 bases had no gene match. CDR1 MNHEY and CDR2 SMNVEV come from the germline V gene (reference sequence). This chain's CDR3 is CASSSPFAGGTDTQYF. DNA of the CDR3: TGTGCCAGCAGTTCCCCCTTCGCGGGGGGCACAGATACGCAGTATTTT.

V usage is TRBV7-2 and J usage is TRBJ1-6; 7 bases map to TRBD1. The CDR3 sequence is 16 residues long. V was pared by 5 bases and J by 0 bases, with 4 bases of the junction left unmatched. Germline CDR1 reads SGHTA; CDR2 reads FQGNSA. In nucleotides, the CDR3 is TGTGCCAGCAGCCGCCAGGGGGGCTCCTATAATTCACCCCTCCACTTT. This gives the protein CASSRQGGSYNSPLHF.

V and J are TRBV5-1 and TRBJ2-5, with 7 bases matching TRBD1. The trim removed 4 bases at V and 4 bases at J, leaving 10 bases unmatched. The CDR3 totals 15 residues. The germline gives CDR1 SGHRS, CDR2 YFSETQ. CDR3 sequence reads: CASSETQGVGETQYF. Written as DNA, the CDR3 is TGCGCCAGCAGCGAAACCCAGGGGGTTGGAGAGACCCAGTACTTC.

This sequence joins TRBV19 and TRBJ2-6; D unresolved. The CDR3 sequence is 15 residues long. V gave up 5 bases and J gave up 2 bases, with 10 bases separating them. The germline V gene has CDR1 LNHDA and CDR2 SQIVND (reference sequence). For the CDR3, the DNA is TGTGCCAGTAGTGCCCTCTTAGCTGGGGCCAACGTCCTGACTTTC. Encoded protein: CASSALLAGANVLTF.

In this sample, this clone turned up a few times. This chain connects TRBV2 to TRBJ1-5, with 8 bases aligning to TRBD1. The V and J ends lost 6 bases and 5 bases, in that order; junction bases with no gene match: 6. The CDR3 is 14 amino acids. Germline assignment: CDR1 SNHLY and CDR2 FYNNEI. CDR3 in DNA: TGTGCCAGCAGCGCCCTGACAGGGGATCAGCCCCAGCATTTT. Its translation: CASSALTGDQPQHF. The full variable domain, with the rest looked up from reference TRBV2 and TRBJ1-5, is EPEVTQTPSHQVTQMGQEVILRCVPISNHLYFYWYRQILGQKVEFLVSFYNNEISEKSEIFDDQFSVERPDGSNFTLKIRSTKLEDSAMYFCASSALTGDQPQHFGDGTRLSIL.

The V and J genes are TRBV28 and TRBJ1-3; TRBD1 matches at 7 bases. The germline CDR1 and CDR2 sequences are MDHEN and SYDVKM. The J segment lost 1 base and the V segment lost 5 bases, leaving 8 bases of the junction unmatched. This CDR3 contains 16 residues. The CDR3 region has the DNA TGTGCCAGCAGTCTAACAGGGGCTGTTTCTGGAAACACCATATATTTT. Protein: CASSLTGAVSGNTIYF.

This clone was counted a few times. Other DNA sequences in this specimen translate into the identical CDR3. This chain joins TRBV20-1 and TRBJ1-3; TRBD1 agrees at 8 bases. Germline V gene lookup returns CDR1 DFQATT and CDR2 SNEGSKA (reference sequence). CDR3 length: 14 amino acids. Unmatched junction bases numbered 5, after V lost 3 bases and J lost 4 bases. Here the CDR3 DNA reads TGCAGTGCTAGTCAGGGGGCGGGAGGAAACACCATATATTTT. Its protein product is CSASQGAGGNTIYF.